The 27 T cell receptor beta chains in this list originate from one sample, sequenced in a study of T cells in localized non-small cell lung cancer. Profiled with immunoSEQ multiplex PCR; TCRdb holds only in-frame clones, not every one. This sample has about 2,700 clones, with approximately 22% found just once. Sample: lung tumor tissue, taken before any cancer treatment. These receptors were collected from a woman aged 35-75 years with stage I lung adenocarcinoma.

The gene calls are TRBV5-1 and TRBJ2-2, with 9 bases that match TRBD2. V lost 2 bases, J lost 3 bases, and 8 bases stayed unmatched. Germline V CDR1 and CDR2: SGHRS, YFSETQ. This CDR3 is 17 amino acids long. The CDR3 DNA is TGCGCCAGCAGCTTCGATATCCTAGCGGGGCACACCGGGGAGCTGTTTTTT. This gives the protein CASSFDILAGHTGELFF.

The chain joins TRBV11-3 to TRBJ1-1; TRBD1 might be the D (6 bases). The germline CDR1 and CDR2 sequences are SGHNT and YENEEA. The CDR3 extends over 14 amino acids. The V end lost 5 bases, the J end lost 3 bases, and 13 bases lay between the germline ends. CDR3 in amino acids: CASSHFWGHTEAFF. The CDR3 DNA sequence: TGTGCCAGCAGCCATTTTTGGGGGCACACTGAAGCTTTCTTT.

V usage is TRBV4-1 and J usage is TRBJ2-1; D uncertain. Germline CDR1 and CDR2: MGHRA and YSYEKL. The CDR3 extends over 13 amino acids. The V end was cut by 4 bases, the J end by 7 bases, with 11 bases between. CDR3 nucleotide sequence: TGCGCCAGCAGCCTATGGACCTCGAATGAGCAGTTCTTC. Translation: CASSLWTSNEQFF.

This chain uses TRBV27 with TRBJ2-5; 8 positions match TRBD2. The CDR3 sequence is 16 residues long. V dropped 3 bases and J dropped 5; count of bases not matched to a gene: 11. Germline loops: CDR1 MNHEY, CDR2 SMNVEV (reference sequence). This CDR3 reads CASSFVGGGPGETQYF. The CDR3 DNA reads as TGTGCCAGCAGTTTTGTCGGCGGGGGGCCGGGCGAGACCCAGTACTTC.

This clone turned up a few times. This sequence joins TRBV7-1 and TRBJ2-7; TRBD1 aligns across 7 bases. TRBV7-1 is recorded as an ORF, its role being uncertain. With V trimmed by 5 bases and J by 2 bases, 6 bases remained unmatched. There are 14 residues in the CDR3. CDR3 residues: CASSGDSKPYEQYF. The CDR3 DNA reads TGTGCCAGCAGCGGGGACAGCAAACCCTACGAGCAGTACTTC.

This clone came up a few times. CDR3 loop: CASSLVYGRVASYEQYF. The DNA of the CDR3 is TGTGCCAGCAGCTTGGTTTACGGCAGGGTGGCCTCCTACGAGCAGTACTTC. This chain links TRBV7-6 with TRBJ2-7; the D gene is possibly TRBD1 (5 bases). The V and J ends lost 3 bases and 0 bases respectively, with 18 bases between them. The length of the CDR3 is 17 residues. Per the germline V gene, CDR1 is SGHVS and CDR2 is FNYEAQ.

This chain uses TRBV19 with TRBJ2-7, with 9 bases matching TRBD1. CDR1 is LNHDA and CDR2 is SQIVND in the germline V gene (reference sequence). V gave up 1 base and J gave up 3 bases; unmatched junction bases: 4. The CDR3 totals 15 residues. In DNA, the CDR3 is TGTGCCAGTAGTATAGGCACAGGGGGCTTCTACGAGCAGTACTTC. Its translation: CASSIGTGGFYEQYF.

In this sample, this clone turned up a few times. The V gene is TRBV30, the J gene TRBJ2-3; TRBD2 aligns across 7 bases. The V gene's germline CDR1 is GTSNPN and CDR2 SVGIG (reference sequence). Trimming took 5 bases from V and 2 from J; bases not matched to a gene: 10. CDR3 length equals 15 residues. CDR3 protein: CAWHWTGGATDTQYF. The CDR3 DNA follows: TGTGCCTGGCATTGGACGGGGGGAGCCACAGATACGCAGTATTTT. The whole variable domain, remainder taken from reference TRBV30 and TRBJ2-3, is SQTIHQWPATLVQPVGSPLSLECTVEGTSNPNLYWYRQAAGRGLQLLFYSVGIGQISSEVPQNLSASRPQDRQFILSSKKLLLSDSGFYLCAWHWTGGATDTQYFGPGTRLTVL.

This clone is medium-sized. CDR3: CASVMTGKNTEAFF. The CDR3, as DNA: TGTGCCAGCGTGATGACAGGGAAGAACACTGAAGCTTTCTTT. The rearrangement uses TRBV6-8 and TRBJ1-1, with 7 bases fitting TRBD1. The CDR3 contains 14 residues. Germline assignment: CDR1 MNHGY and CDR2 SAAAGT. After removal of 8 bases from V and 1 base from J, the junction contained 7 bases not matched to a gene.

In its sample, this clone is large. This chain uses TRBV6-8 with TRBJ2-1; no clear D gene. This CDR3 is built from 14 residues. The V gene's germline CDR1 is MNHGY and CDR2 SAAAGT. Trimming took 6 bases from V and 5 from J, leaving 14 bases between them. CDR3 in DNA: TGTGCCAGCAGCCTGCATAGCCGAAACAATGAGCAGTTCTTC. Translation: CASSLHSRNNEQFF.

V gene TRBV19 combines with J gene TRBJ1-1; D remains ambiguous. CDR3 length equals 15 residues. The germline V gene has CDR1 LNHDA and CDR2 SQIVND (reference sequence). Trimming shortened V by 6 bases and J by 0 bases, and 14 bases separated the two germline ends. CDR3 DNA sequence: TGTGCCAGTAGGGTCGGACGCTTACTGAACACTGAAGCTTTCTTT. This codes for CASRVGRLLNTEAFF.

By sample fraction, this clone is medium-sized (0.01 to 0.1%). The rearrangement uses TRBV6-8 and TRBJ1-5, with TRBD1 as a possible D gene (5 bases). The CDR3 is 14 amino acids. Germline CDR1 is MNHGY and CDR2 is SAAAGT. The ends were cut back, 6 bases at V and 5 bases at J, with 14 bases in the middle. The CDR3: CASSVELGDQPQHF. The CDR3 nucleotides are TGTGCCAGCAGCGTCGAGTTAGGGGATCAGCCCCAGCATTTT.

In this sample, this clone turned up a few times. V and J are TRBV23-1 and TRBJ1-1, with a weak D call TRBD1 (5 bases). TRBV23-1 is identified as an open reading frame with a role that is uncertain. V lost 6 bases, J lost 6 bases, and 14 bases lay in between. The CDR3 has 13 amino acids. The DNA of the CDR3 is TGCGCCAGCAGCGGGGACGTAGCGTCTGAAGCTTTCTTT. Protein: CASSGDVASEAFF.

This clone rates as medium-sized. The V call is TRBV7-2, the J call TRBJ1-5; unclear D gene. This CDR3 is 13 amino acids long. The V gene lost 7 bases and the J gene lost 3 bases, with 10 bases spanning the gap. The germline gives CDR1 SGHTA, CDR2 FQGNSA. CDR3: CASNQDLNQPQHF. As DNA, the CDR3 is TGTGCCAGCAACCAGGATCTCAATCAGCCCCAGCATTTT.

This clone is categorized as medium-sized. The chain combines TRBV11-3 with TRBJ1-6, with D unresolved. The CDR3 is 15 residues long. Trimming removed 5 bases at V and 10 bases at J, with 18 bases between. The germline V gene encodes CDR1 SGHNT and CDR2 YENEEA. The CDR3 DNA reads as TGTGCCAGCAGCCCGACGGGTCCAGGACGCTCACCCCTCCACTTT. As protein: CASSPTGPGRSPLHF.

This clone was counted only a few times. The chain recombines TRBV6-8 with TRBJ1-1, with unresolved D. From germline, CDR1 is MNHGY and CDR2 SAAAGT. V was trimmed by 0 bases and J by 1 base, leaving 6 bases between them. The CDR3 is 14 residues long. CDR3 coding DNA: TGTGCCAGCAGTTACTCGATGACGAACACTGAAGCTTTCTTT. This gives the protein CASSYSMTNTEAFF.

By share, this clone ranks as medium-sized (0.01 to 0.1%). The chain joins TRBV9 to TRBJ1-2, with a weak D call TRBD1 (5 bases). The CDR3 has 15 amino acids. Between the trimmed V and J ends, which lost 5 bases and 4 bases, there was a span of 18 bases. CDR1 and CDR2 (germline): SGDLS, YYNGEE. The CDR3 region has the DNA TGTGCCAGCAGTGAAGAGTTGAAGGGACTCTATGGCTACACCTTC. It encodes CASSEELKGLYGYTF.

The chain recombines TRBV2 with TRBJ1-5; 12 bases are a match to TRBD1. The germline gives CDR1 SNHLY, CDR2 FYNNEI. Trimming took 2 bases from V and 5 from J; bases not matched to a gene: 4. This CDR3 region has 16 residues. CDR3 nucleotide sequence: TGTGCCAGCAGTGAATGGGGGACAGGGGGCGATCAGCCCCAGCATTTT. It yields the protein CASSEWGTGGDQPQHF.

This clone was counted a few times. The gene calls are TRBV9 and TRBJ1-2, with TRBD1 matching over 9 bases. Germline loops: CDR1 SGDLS, CDR2 YYNGEE. V lost 4 bases to trimming and J lost 3 bases; unmatched junction nucleotides: 7. This CDR3 comprises 15 residues. The CDR3 here is CASSNRTGAYYGYTF. In DNA form, the CDR3 reads TGTGCCAGCAGCAACCGGACAGGGGCGTACTATGGCTACACCTTC. Variable domain in full (rest from reference TRBV9 and TRBJ1-2): DSGVTQTPKHLITATGQRVTLRCSPRSGDLSVYWYQQSLDQGLQFLIQYYNGEERAKGNILERFSAQQFPDLHSELNLSSLELGDSALYFCASSNRTGAYYGYTFGSGTRLTVV.

V gene TRBV2 combines with J gene TRBJ2-7, with 11 nucleotides matching TRBD2. Trimming removed 6 bases from V and 7 bases from J; junction bases left unmatched: 11. The length of the CDR3 is 15 residues. CDR1 SNHLY and CDR2 FYNNEI come from the germline V gene. The CDR3 is CASRIAGGPVGEQYF. CDR3 coding DNA: TGTGCCAGCAGGATAGCGGGGGGGCCGGTGGGTGAGCAGTACTTC.

This clone showed up just a few times. The V call is TRBV6-8, the J call TRBJ1-1, with no clear D. Looked up from germline, CDR1 is MNHGY and CDR2 is SAAAGT. This CDR3 has 13 amino acids. Trimming cost V 2 bases and J 1 base, with 5 bases left between them. This CDR3 reads CASSYDWNTEAFF. CDR3 DNA: TGTGCCAGCAGTTACGACTGGAACACTGAAGCTTTCTTT.

The chain recombines TRBV29-1 with TRBJ2-1; 7 bases match TRBD1. Trimming took 3 bases from V and 4 from J; bases not matched to a gene: 3. This CDR3 comprises 13 residues. The germline gives CDR1 SQVTM, CDR2 ANQGSEA. The CDR3 is CSVEGTDYNEQFF. The CDR3 region has the DNA TGCAGCGTTGAGGGGACAGATTACAATGAGCAGTTCTTC.

The sample holds a few counts of this clone. The rearrangement joins TRBV10-3 to TRBJ2-5; 9 positions agree with TRBD2. Germline assignment: CDR1 ENHRY and CDR2 SYGVKD. Losses at the gene ends were 2 bases for V and 2 bases for J; bases not matched to a gene: 3. The CDR3 consists of 15 residues. CDR3 in DNA: TGTGCCATCAGTGAGGCTAGCGGGGCACAAGAGACCCAGTACTTC. Its protein product is CAISEASGAQETQYF.

Judged by abundance, this clone is medium-sized (0.01 to 0.1%). The chain joins TRBV11-3 to TRBJ1-4; 8 bases are shared with TRBD1. The CDR3 sequence is 15 residues long. From germline, CDR1 is SGHNT and CDR2 YENEEA. Germline trimming cut 3 bases from V and 5 bases from J; bases unmatched to any gene: 5. The chain's CDR3 is CASSFRQGFNEKLFF. The CDR3 coding sequence is TGTGCCAGCAGCTTTCGACAGGGGTTCAATGAAAAACTGTTTTTT. The whole variable domain, remainder taken from reference TRBV11-3 and TRBJ1-4, is EAGVVQSPRYKIIEKKQPVAFWCNPISGHNTLYWYLQNLGQGPELLIRYENEEAVDDSQLPKDRFSAERLKGVDSTLKIQPAELGDSAVYLCASSFRQGFNEKLFFGSGTQLSVL.

This clone was seen more than once but under ten times. V usage is TRBV6-8 and J usage is TRBJ2-3; 7 bases fit TRBD1. The CDR3 is 14 residues long. Germline loops: CDR1 MNHGY, CDR2 SAAAGT. J was trimmed by 3 bases and V by 7 bases; bases with no gene match: 7. The CDR3 coding sequence is TGTGCCAGCAAGAATACAGGGGTGACAGATACGCAGTATTTT. Translating gives CASKNTGVTDTQYF.

J is TRBJ1-2 and V is TRBV9, with D uncertain. The germline CDR1 and CDR2 sequences are SGDLS and YYNGEE. Trimming shortened V by 3 bases and J by 5 bases, and 11 bases separated the two germline ends. The CDR3 runs 13 residues. CDR3 sequence (DNA): TGTGCCAGCAGCGAGGGAGGGTTTTATGGCTACACCTTC. The encoded protein is CASSEGGFYGYTF.

This chain connects TRBV11-3 to TRBJ2-1; D is undetermined. The CDR3 has 14 residues. Looked up from germline, CDR1 is SGHNT and CDR2 is YENEEA. V lost 3 bases to trimming and J lost 1 base, with 7 bases between them. Written as DNA, the CDR3 is TGTGCCAGCAGCTTGGTAGGTTCCTACAATGAGCAGTTCTTC. This translates into CASSLVGSYNEQFF. The whole variable domain, filled in from reference TRBV11-3 and TRBJ2-1, reads EAGVVQSPRYKIIEKKQPVAFWCNPISGHNTLYWYLQNLGQGPELLIRYENEEAVDDSQLPKDRFSAERLKGVDSTLKIQPAELGDSAVYLCASSLVGSYNEQFFGPGTRLTVL.